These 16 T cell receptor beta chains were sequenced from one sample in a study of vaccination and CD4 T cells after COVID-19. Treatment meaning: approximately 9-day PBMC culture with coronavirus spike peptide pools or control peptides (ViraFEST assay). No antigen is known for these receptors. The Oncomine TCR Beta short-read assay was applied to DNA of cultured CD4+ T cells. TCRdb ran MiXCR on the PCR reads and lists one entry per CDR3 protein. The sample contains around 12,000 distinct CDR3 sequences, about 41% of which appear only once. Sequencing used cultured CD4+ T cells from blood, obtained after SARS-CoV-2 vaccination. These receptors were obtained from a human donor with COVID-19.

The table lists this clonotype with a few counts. The CDR3 DNA sequence: TGCAGTGCTCTAGGGCTCCAAGAGACCCAGTACTTC. Translated, it gives CSALGLQETQYF. This chain joins TRBV20-1 and TRBJ2-5; D is unresolved. CDR1 is DFQATT, CDR2 SNEGSKA, per germline (reference sequence). There are 12 residues in the CDR3. Trimming left V 5 bases short and J 1 base short, with 8 bases between.

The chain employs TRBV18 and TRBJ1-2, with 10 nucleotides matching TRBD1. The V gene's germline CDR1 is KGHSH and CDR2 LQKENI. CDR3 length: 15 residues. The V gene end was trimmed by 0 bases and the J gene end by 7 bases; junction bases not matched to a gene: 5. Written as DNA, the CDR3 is TGTGCCAGCTCACCACCGGCGACAGGGGGCGTTGGCTACACCTTC. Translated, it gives CASSPPATGGVGYTF.

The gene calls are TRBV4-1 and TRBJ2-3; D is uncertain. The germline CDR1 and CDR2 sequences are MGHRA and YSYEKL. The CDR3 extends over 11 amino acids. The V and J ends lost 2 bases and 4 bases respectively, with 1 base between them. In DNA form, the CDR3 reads TGCGCCAGCAGCCAATCAGATACGCAGTATTTT. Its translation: CASSQSDTQYF.

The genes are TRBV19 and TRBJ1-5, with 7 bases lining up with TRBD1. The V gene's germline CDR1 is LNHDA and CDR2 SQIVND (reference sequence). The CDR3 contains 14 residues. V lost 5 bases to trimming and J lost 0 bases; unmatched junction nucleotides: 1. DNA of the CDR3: TGTGCCAGTAGTGGGACAGCTAGCAATCAGCCCCAGCATTTT. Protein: CASSGTASNQPQHF.

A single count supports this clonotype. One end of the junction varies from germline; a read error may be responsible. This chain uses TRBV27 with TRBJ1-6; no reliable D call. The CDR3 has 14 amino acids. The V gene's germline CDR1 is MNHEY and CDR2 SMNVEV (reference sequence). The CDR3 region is CASRVQTYNSPLYF. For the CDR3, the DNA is TGTGCCAGCAGAGTACAGACCTATAATTCACCCCTCTACTTT.

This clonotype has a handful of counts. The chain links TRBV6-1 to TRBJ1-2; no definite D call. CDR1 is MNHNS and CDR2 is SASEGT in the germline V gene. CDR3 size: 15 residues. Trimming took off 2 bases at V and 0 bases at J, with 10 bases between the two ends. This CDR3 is CASSETFSSNYGYTF. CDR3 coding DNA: TGTGCCAGCAGTGAAACTTTCTCTTCTAACTATGGCTACACCTTC.

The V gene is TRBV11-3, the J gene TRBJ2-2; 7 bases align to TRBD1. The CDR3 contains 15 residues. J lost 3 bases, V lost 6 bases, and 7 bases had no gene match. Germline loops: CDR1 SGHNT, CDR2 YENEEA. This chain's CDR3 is CASRLQGTYTGELFF. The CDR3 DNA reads TGTGCCAGCAGGTTACAGGGGACCTACACCGGGGAGCTGTTTTTT.

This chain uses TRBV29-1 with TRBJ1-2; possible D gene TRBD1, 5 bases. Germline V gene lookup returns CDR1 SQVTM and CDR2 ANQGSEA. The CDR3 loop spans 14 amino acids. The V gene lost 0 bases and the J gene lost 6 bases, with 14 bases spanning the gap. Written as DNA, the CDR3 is TGCAGCGTTGAAGATCTAAGGGGTTATAATGGCTACACCTTC. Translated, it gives CSVEDLRGYNGYTF.

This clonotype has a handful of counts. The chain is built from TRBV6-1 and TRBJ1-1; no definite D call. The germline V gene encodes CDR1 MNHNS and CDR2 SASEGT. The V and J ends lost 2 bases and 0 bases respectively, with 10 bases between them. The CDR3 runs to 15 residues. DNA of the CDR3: TGTGCCAGCAGTGAAAACGTCCTATTGAACACTGAAGCTTTCTTT. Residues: CASSENVLLNTEAFF.

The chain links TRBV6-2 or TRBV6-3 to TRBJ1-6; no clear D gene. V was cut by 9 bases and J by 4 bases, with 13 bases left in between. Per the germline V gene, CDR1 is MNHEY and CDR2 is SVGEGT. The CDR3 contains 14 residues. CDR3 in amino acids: CASQKDGYNSPLHF. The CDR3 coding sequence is TGTGCCAGTCAGAAGGACGGTTATAATTCACCCCTCCACTTT.

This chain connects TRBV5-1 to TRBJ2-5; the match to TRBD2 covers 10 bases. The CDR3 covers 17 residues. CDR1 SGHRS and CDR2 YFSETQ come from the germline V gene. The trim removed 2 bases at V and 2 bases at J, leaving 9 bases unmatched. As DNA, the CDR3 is TGCGCCAGCAGCTTATCTGCTGGACTAGCGGCGCAAGAGACCCAGTACTTC. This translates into CASSLSAGLAAQETQYF.

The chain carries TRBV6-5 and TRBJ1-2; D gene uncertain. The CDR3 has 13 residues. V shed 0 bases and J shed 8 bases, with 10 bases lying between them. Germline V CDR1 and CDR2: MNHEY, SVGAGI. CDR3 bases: TGTGCCAGCAGTTACTCTGGAGGGCGGGGCTACACCTTC. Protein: CASSYSGGRGYTF.

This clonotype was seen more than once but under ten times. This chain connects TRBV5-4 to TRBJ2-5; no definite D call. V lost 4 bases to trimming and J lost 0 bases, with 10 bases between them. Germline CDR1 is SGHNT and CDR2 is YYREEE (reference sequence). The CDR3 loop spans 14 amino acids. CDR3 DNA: TGTGCCAGCAGCGAGGTGAGGTACCAAGAGACCCAGTACTTC. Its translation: CASSEVRYQETQYF.

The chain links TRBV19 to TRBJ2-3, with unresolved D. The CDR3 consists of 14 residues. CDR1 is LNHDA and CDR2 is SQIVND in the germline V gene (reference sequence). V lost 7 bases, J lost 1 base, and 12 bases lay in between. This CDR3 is CASKTTYGTDTQYF. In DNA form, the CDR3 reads TGTGCCAGTAAGACAACCTACGGCACAGATACGCAGTATTTT.

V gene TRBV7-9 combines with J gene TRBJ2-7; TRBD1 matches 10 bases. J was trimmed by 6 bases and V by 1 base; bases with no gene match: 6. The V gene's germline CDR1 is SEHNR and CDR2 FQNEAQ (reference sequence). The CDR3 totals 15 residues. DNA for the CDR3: TGTGCCAGCAGCTTAGGGGGGACAGGGGAGTCCGAGCAGTACTTC. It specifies CASSLGGTGESEQYF.

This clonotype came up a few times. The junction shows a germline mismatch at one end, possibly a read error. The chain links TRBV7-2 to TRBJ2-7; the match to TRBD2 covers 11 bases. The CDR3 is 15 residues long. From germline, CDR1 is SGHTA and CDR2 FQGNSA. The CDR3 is CASSVAGGLRDEQYF. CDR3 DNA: TGTGCCAGCAGCGTAGCGGGGGGGTTAAGAGACGAGCAGTACTTC.